This TCR beta chain was sequenced for a study of cytomegalovirus exposure and HLA in healthy donors. Trimming at V came to 5 bases and at J to 2 bases, leaving 8 bases not matched to a gene. The CDR3 has 16 amino acids. Germline-derived CDR1 and CDR2 are SGHTA and FQGTGA. General study results and limits: The CMV antigen specificity of a few CMV-associated chains was confirmed through in vitro analysis.

The assay was immunoSEQ multiplex PCR, and TCRdb's table has in-frame clones only and misses some. The sample yields about 180,000 clones, roughly nine tenths seen once. Worth noting for this clone: Its antigen remains unidentified.

The chain recombines TRBV7-3 with TRBJ2-1; 8 bases are a match to TRBD1. Material: PBMCs. The TCR sequence derives from a man aged 18 to 35 in good health and CMV-seropositive. Here the CDR3 DNA reads TGTGCCAGCAGCCTCATACCGGGACAGGCCTACAATGAGCAGTTCTTC. Translated, it gives CASSLIPGQAYNEQFF.